Below are 32 T cell receptor beta chains sequenced from a single sample in a study of T cell responses to AZD1222 COVID-19 vaccine. Measured with immunoSEQ multiplex PCR; TCRdb has only the in-frame clones, and not every one. The sample includes about 180,000 clones, around nine tenths of them seen just once. Sample: peripheral blood, taken on day 0 of AZD1222 vaccination. These receptors were obtained from an adult in good health.

The V gene is TRBV6-5, the J gene TRBJ2-7; possible D gene TRBD2, 5 bases. Per germline, CDR1 MNHEY and CDR2 SVGAGI. This CDR3 comprises 13 residues. V was shortened by 0 bases and J by 5 bases, with 8 bases between the two germline ends. The CDR3 is CASSYSSGHEQYF. CDR3 sequence (DNA): TGTGCCAGCAGTTACTCGAGCGGACACGAGCAGTACTTC.

The genes are TRBV29-1 and TRBJ2-7; D is undetermined. Trimming cost V 6 bases and J 2 bases, with 8 bases left between them. Germline CDR1 and CDR2: SQVTM and ANQGSEA. The CDR3 loop spans 11 amino acids. CDR3 sequence (DNA): TGCAGCGTCTCTACCCCCTACGAGCAGTACTTC. Translating it yields CSVSTPYEQYF.

The chain uses TRBV18 and TRBJ2-7, with TRBD1 matching over 8 bases. Unmatched junction bases numbered 11, after V lost 3 bases and J lost 7 bases. The length of the CDR3 is 15 residues. Germline CDR1 KGHSH, CDR2 LQKENI. For the CDR3, the DNA is TGTGCCAGCTCACCGCGACAGGGGTCCCTGAGGGAGCAGTACTTC. Translating gives CASSPRQGSLREQYF.

The J gene is TRBJ1-2, the V gene TRBV5-1; no clear D. This CDR3 is 14 amino acids long. Trimming stripped 4 bases from V and 2 bases from J, with 12 bases between. Germline V gene data show CDR1 as SGHRS and CDR2 as YFSETQ. CDR3 DNA sequence: TGCGCCAGCAGCCCCGGGAAAGGGAACTATGGCTACACCTTC. This sequence encodes CASSPGKGNYGYTF.

Only one count was recorded for this clone. V and J are TRBV19 and TRBJ2-1; unclear D gene. The ends were cut back, 11 bases at V and 0 bases at J, with 17 bases in the middle. Looked up from germline, CDR1 is LNHDA and CDR2 is SQIVND (reference sequence). This CDR3 contains 15 residues. The CDR3 DNA follows: TGTGCCTCGTCACCGGACCTGAGCTCCTACAATGAGCAGTTCTTC. Protein product: CASSPDLSSYNEQFF.

The J gene is TRBJ2-1, the V gene TRBV4-1; 10 bases are shared with TRBD2. With V trimmed by 0 bases and J by 6 bases, 8 bases remained unmatched. The germline gives CDR1 MGHRA, CDR2 YSYEKL. The CDR3 runs 17 residues. CDR3 sequence (DNA): TGCGCCAGCAGCCAAGACGGGCTAGCGGGAGAGGCCAATGAGCAGTTCTTC. This sequence encodes CASSQDGLAGEANEQFF.

V usage is TRBV10-3 and J usage is TRBJ2-7; D not certain. Trimming removed 7 bases from V and 4 bases from J, with 17 bases in between. The length of the CDR3 is 14 residues. Germline-derived CDR1 and CDR2 are ENHRY and SYGVKD. The CDR3 DNA sequence: TGTGCCATCAAAACGGGCCCCGGTGGATACGAGCAGTACTTC. Protein sequence: CAIKTGPGGYEQYF.

The J gene is TRBJ2-7, the V gene TRBV7-6; weak D call: TRBD1 (6 bases). Germline V lookup: CDR1 SGHVS, CDR2 FNYEAQ. V was clipped by 2 bases and J by 0 bases, with 14 bases between them. The CDR3 consists of 16 residues. Written as DNA, the CDR3 is TGTGCCAGCAGCTTAACCCGACAGGACCACTCCTACGAGCAGTACTTC. It encodes CASSLTRQDHSYEQYF.

The chain is built from TRBV7-6 and TRBJ2-2; the match to TRBD2 covers 7 bases. Germline loops: CDR1 SGHVS, CDR2 FNYEAQ. This CDR3 has 15 residues. V shed 5 bases, J shed 5 bases, and the junction held 8 bases outside the gene matches. CDR3 bases: TGTGCCAGCAGCGGTCGGACCGGGGGGACCGGGGAGCTGTTTTTT. This sequence encodes CASSGRTGGTGELFF.

The CDR3 sequence is CASSAPHRGTEAFF. The CDR3 DNA reads TGTGCCAGCAGTGCACCTCACAGGGGCACTGAAGCTTTCTTT. The rearrangement links TRBV25-1 to TRBJ1-1; 7 bases agree with TRBD1. This CDR3 has 14 residues. Trimming at V came to 4 bases and at J to 4 bases, leaving 6 bases not matched to a gene. Looked up from germline, CDR1 is MGHDK and CDR2 is SYGVNS.

The chain is built from TRBV11-2 and TRBJ2-7; 8 positions match TRBD1. The germline gives CDR1 SGHAT, CDR2 FQNNGV. This CDR3 contains 17 residues. The ends lost 5 bases at V and 1 base at J; junction bases unmatched: 13. The CDR3, as DNA: TGTGCCAGCAGCCACTTAAAGAGGACAGGGTTTTCCTACGAGCAGTACTTC. Encoded protein: CASSHLKRTGFSYEQYF.

This CDR3 reads CAISESFSGGGPDTQYF. CDR3 nucleotide sequence: TGTGCCATCAGTGAGTCCTTTTCTGGCGGAGGCCCAGATACGCAGTATTTT. The V call is TRBV10-3, the J call TRBJ2-3, with D perhaps matching TRBD2 (5 bases). Trimming cost V 0 bases and J 4 bases, with 17 bases left between them. CDR1 is ENHRY and CDR2 is SYGVKD in the germline V gene. The CDR3 runs to 17 residues.

The rearrangement joins TRBV5-6 to TRBJ1-2, with D possibly matching TRBD1 (5 bases). The CDR3 spans 13 residues. The V gene lost 0 bases and the J gene lost 6 bases, with 9 bases spanning the gap. Germline lookup yields CDR1 SGHDT and CDR2 YYEEEE. CDR3 nucleotide sequence: TGTGCCAGCAGCTTGGGAAGGGGCGATGGCTACACCTTC. Translated: CASSLGRGDGYTF.

The V call is TRBV9, the J call TRBJ1-6; no reliable D call. Germline V gene data show CDR1 as SGDLS and CDR2 as YYNGEE. The CDR3 runs to 13 residues. Trimming stripped 0 bases from V and 8 bases from J, with 6 bases between. CDR3 in amino acids: CASSVGGDSPLHF. For the CDR3, the DNA is TGTGCCAGCAGCGTAGGTGGGGATTCACCCCTCCACTTT.

This clone was seen a single time. The V gene is TRBV6-5, the J gene TRBJ1-1; D unresolved. From germline, CDR1 is MNHEY and CDR2 SVGAGI. The CDR3 contains 13 residues. V dropped 6 bases and J dropped 4 bases, with 12 bases sitting between them. DNA for the CDR3: TGTGCCAGCAGCTCTGGACGCAGCACTGAAGCTTTCTTT. The encoded protein is CASSSGRSTEAFF.

The CDR3 DNA reads as TGTGCCAGCTCACAGGGTCCAGGGGCATCGGGCCAGCCCCAGCATTTT. Amino acids: CASSQGPGASGQPQHF. This chain uses TRBV18 with TRBJ1-5; D may be TRBD1 (6 bases). The germline V and J ends were trimmed by 4 bases and 7 bases, with 20 bases remaining between them. From germline, CDR1 is KGHSH and CDR2 LQKENI. CDR3 length: 16 residues.

The chain has TRBV3-1 (or the pseudogene TRBV3-2) and TRBJ1-1; unclear D gene. The CDR3 loop spans 14 amino acids. Trimming removed 2 bases at V and 0 bases at J, with 7 bases between. Per germline, CDR1 LGHDT and CDR2 YNNKEL (reference sequence). Here the CDR3 reads CASSQSALNTEAFF. The CDR3 bases are TGTGCCAGCAGCCAATCGGCGTTGAACACTGAAGCTTTCTTT.

The chain is built from TRBV19 and TRBJ1-1, with D possibly matching TRBD1 (5 bases). The CDR3 is made up of 13 amino acids. CDR1 is LNHDA and CDR2 is SQIVND in the germline V gene (reference sequence). Trimming removed 5 bases at V and 7 bases at J, with 14 bases between. CDR3 bases: TGTGCCAGTAGTCCCTCTACCGGGGGTGAAGCTTTCTTT. It translates to CASSPSTGGEAFF.

The genes are TRBV5-1 and TRBJ2-7, with 7 bases lining up with TRBD2. Germline V gene sequence: CDR1 SGHRS, CDR2 YFSETQ. The length of the CDR3 is 13 residues. The ends lost 1 base at V and 2 bases at J; junction bases unmatched: 0. The CDR3 region is CASSLREAYEQYF. The CDR3 DNA reads TGCGCCAGCAGCTTGCGGGAGGCCTACGAGCAGTACTTC.

The chain joins TRBV6-1 to TRBJ1-1, with D uncertain. With 2 bases removed from V and 5 bases from J, the gap between germline ends came to 9 bases. Germline loops: CDR1 MNHNS, CDR2 SASEGT. There are 13 residues in the CDR3. The CDR3 sequence: CASSEFTNTEAFF. The CDR3 coding sequence is TGTGCCAGCAGTGAATTCACGAATACTGAAGCTTTCTTT.

The chain has TRBV20-1 and TRBJ1-2; D gene ambiguous. Germline CDR1 DFQATT, CDR2 SNEGSKA (reference sequence). V was shortened by 0 bases and J by 8 bases, with 7 bases between the two germline ends. The CDR3 totals 11 residues. This chain's CDR3 is CSARDSRGYTF. In DNA form, the CDR3 reads TGCAGTGCTAGAGATTCCCGGGGCTACACCTTC.

This clone was found a few times. The same CDR3 also results from other DNA sequences found in this sample. The CDR3 bases are TGTGCCAGCAGCCCTCCTGGGGGCTACGAGCAGTACTTC. Translation gives CASSPPGGYEQYF. The chain joins TRBV5-4 to TRBJ2-7; D is perhaps TRBD1 or TRBD2 (5 bases each). CDR1 is SGHNT and CDR2 is YYREEE in the germline V gene (reference sequence). Between the trimmed V and J ends, which lost 4 bases and 3 bases, there was a span of 11 bases. This CDR3 contains 13 residues.

The gene calls are TRBV7-8 and TRBJ2-3; possible D gene TRBD2, 6 bases. The CDR3 sequence is 14 residues long. Trimming cost V 6 bases and J 5 bases, with 15 bases left between them. Germline CDR1 reads SGHVS; CDR2 reads FQNEAQ. The CDR3 here is CASSFRGSGDTQYF. The CDR3 bases are TGTGCCAGCAGTTTTAGGGGTAGCGGAGATACGCAGTATTTT.

This chain joins TRBV28 and TRBJ1-3, with unresolved D. The CDR3 totals 13 residues. The germline CDR1 and CDR2 sequences are MDHEN and SYDVKM. Trimming cost V 4 bases and J 0 bases, with 4 bases left between them. This CDR3 is CASSSTSGNTIYF. The CDR3 DNA is TGTGCCAGCAGTTCAACCTCTGGAAACACCATATATTTT.

J is TRBJ2-7 and V is TRBV7-9; either TRBD1 or TRBD2 may supply D (5 bases each). CDR1 is SEHNR and CDR2 is FQNEAQ in the germline V gene (reference sequence). The CDR3 runs to 13 residues. Trimming cost V 0 bases and J 5 bases, with 8 bases left between them. CDR3 sequence reads: CASSLAGPDEQYF. Written as DNA, the CDR3 is TGTGCCAGCAGCTTAGCGGGACCTGACGAGCAGTACTTC.

The genes are TRBV27 and TRBJ2-5; tentatively, D is TRBD1 (6 bases). Germline V gene sequence: CDR1 MNHEY, CDR2 SMNVEV (reference sequence). CDR3 length: 14 amino acids. Trimming cost V 6 bases and J 5 bases, with 16 bases left between them. The CDR3 sequence is CASSPGTRGETQYF. For the CDR3, the DNA is TGTGCCAGCAGCCCCGGGACAAGGGGGGAGACCCAGTACTTC.

The V and J genes are TRBV12-5 and TRBJ1-4; 7 nucleotides agree with TRBD1. The V gene's germline CDR1 is LGHNT and CDR2 FRNRAP. The ends lost 6 bases at V and 6 bases at J; junction bases unmatched: 7. CDR3 length: 14 residues. The CDR3 loop is CASGVGGAYEKLFF. As DNA, the CDR3 is TGTGCTAGTGGCGTAGGGGGCGCCTATGAAAAACTGTTTTTT.

The chain employs TRBV5-6 and TRBJ2-1; D remains unclear. CDR1 and CDR2 (germline): SGHDT, YYEEEE. Trimming left V 0 bases short and J 0 bases short, with 7 bases between. CDR3 size: 15 residues. CDR3 protein: CASSLAVSSYNEQFF. In DNA form, the CDR3 reads TGTGCCAGCAGCTTGGCGGTTAGCTCCTACAATGAGCAGTTCTTC. The entire variable domain, with the rest obtained from reference TRBV5-6 and TRBJ2-1, is as follows: DAGVTQSPTHLIKTRGQQVTLRCSPKSGHDTVSWYQQALGQGPQFIFQYYEEEERQRGNFPDRFSGHQFPNYSSELNVNALLLGDSALYLCASSLAVSSYNEQFFGPGTRLTVL.

The rearrangement uses TRBV21-1 and TRBJ1-5; the D call in the table, TRBD1, was not verified against the DNA. TRBV21-1 constitutes a pseudogene. The CDR3 sequence is 15 residues long. The CDR3 region has the DNA TGTGCCAGCACCGACAGGGGAAAGCAATATCAGCCCCAGCATTTT. Residues: CASTDRGKQYQPQHF.

V is TRBV7-2 and J is TRBJ2-7; 8 bases agree with TRBD1. This CDR3 has 15 amino acids. The V gene end was trimmed by 3 bases and the J gene end by 6 bases; junction bases not matched to a gene: 10. CDR1 SGHTA and CDR2 FQGNSA come from the germline V gene. CDR3 nucleotides: TGTGCCAGCAGCTTTCCCAGGACAGGGACGGGCGAGCAGTACTTC. It encodes CASSFPRTGTGEQYF.

Of note for this clone: Germline is not matched at one junction end, which may reflect a read error. The rearrangement links TRBV6-1 to TRBJ1-3; D uncertain. Germline V lookup: CDR1 MNHNS, CDR2 SASEGT. The CDR3 contains 15 residues. In DNA, the CDR3 is TGTGCCAGCAGTGAAGCGTCGGGTGGATTAAACGCCATATATTTT. This encodes CASSEASGGLNAIYF.

The chain carries TRBV9 and TRBJ2-3; D remains ambiguous. This CDR3 is 11 amino acids long. Trimming removed 4 bases from V and 6 bases from J, with 6 bases in between. CDR1 is SGDLS, CDR2 YYNGEE, per germline. The CDR3 DNA reads as TGTGCCAGCAGCTCCCTCGATACGCAGTATTTT. It encodes CASSSLDTQYF.